This TCR beta chain was observed in a study of B cell selection in AIRE deficiency. Clones were sequenced by immunoSEQ multiplex PCR, and TCRdb holds only the in-frame ones, with some missing. This sample has fewer than 30,000 clones, with roughly 96% found just once. V lost 5 bases to trimming and J lost 0 bases, with 10 bases between them. The CDR3 spans 14 residues. CDR1 is SGHTA and CDR2 is FQGTGA in the germline V gene. This clone occurred once. Sorting defined conventional CD4 T cells as CD4+CD127+. This TCR came from a human donor with AIRE deficiency. The chain links TRBV7-3 to TRBJ1-1, with D possibly matching TRBD1 (5 bases). Sequenced material: conventional CD4+ T cells sorted from PBMCs. The CDR3 spells CASSTGTVNTEAFF. CDR3 bases: TGTGCCAGCAGCACCGGGACGGTGAACACTGAAGCTTTCTTT.